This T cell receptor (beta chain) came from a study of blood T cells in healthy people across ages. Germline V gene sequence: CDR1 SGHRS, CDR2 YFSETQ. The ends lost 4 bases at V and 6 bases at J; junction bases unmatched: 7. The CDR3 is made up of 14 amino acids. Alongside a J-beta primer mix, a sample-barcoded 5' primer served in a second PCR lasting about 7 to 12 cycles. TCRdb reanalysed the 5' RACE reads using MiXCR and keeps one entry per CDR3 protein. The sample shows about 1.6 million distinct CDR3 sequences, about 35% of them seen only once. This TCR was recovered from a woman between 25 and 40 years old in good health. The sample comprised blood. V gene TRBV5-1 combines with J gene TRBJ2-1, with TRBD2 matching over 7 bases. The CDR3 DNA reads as TGCGCCAGCAGCCCTGGACTAGACGGCAATGAGCAGTTCTTC. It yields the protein CASSPGLDGNEQFF.